A few counts support the clone carrying this TCR beta chain. Its matching antigen is unknown. A single record per CDR3 protein comes from TCRdb applying MiXCR to the RT-PCR reads. The table lists under 950,000 distinct CDR3 sequences, around 20% of them singletons, with roughly 10% in the top ten. CDR3 length: 14 amino acids. Germline CDR1 reads SGHAT; CDR2 reads FQNNGV. V was shortened by 5 bases and J by 7 bases, with 15 bases between the two germline ends. This record belongs to a study of response to subunit inactivated influenza vaccine. Findings and limits, study-wide: There was a suggestion from the authors that each seasonal influenza vaccination recruits few new T cells.

The receptor comes from a man aged 45-65 years who received an inactivated influenza vaccine. The chain is built from TRBV11-2 and TRBJ2-1; no reliable D call. The source was PBMCs from blood, collected 5 days after vaccination. The CDR3 region is CASSPPQLRNEQFF. The DNA of the CDR3 is TGTGCCAGCAGCCCACCCCAGCTAAGGAATGAGCAGTTCTTC. Looking up the rest from reference TRBV11-2 and TRBJ2-1 gives the full variable domain: EAGVAQSPRYKIIEKRQSVAFWCNPISGHATLYWYQQILGQGPKLLIQFQNNGVVDDSQLPKDRFSAERLKGVDSTLKIQPAKLEDSAVYLCASSPPQLRNEQFFGPGTRLTVL.